The clone carrying this TCR beta chain was picked up many times. The antigen is not known. This entry is derived from a study of T-cell memory formation after mild COVID-19. Study-wide points: The finding that pre-infection memory included some responding clones suggested that cross-reactive memory joined. Contracting CD8+ clones were enriched in EMRA, CD4+ mainly in CM and EM.

Researchers used 5'RACE with constant-segment primers to make TCR alpha and TCR beta cDNA libraries that carry sample barcodes and UMIs. TCRdb passed the 5' RACE reads through MiXCR, listing each CDR3 protein once. The table lists 100,000 to 150,000 distinct CDR3 sequences, 15% to 20% of them singletons. CDR3 length equals 13 residues. The germline V gene encodes CDR1 SGHTA and CDR2 FQGNSA. Trimming removed 2 bases from V and 6 bases from J, with 11 bases in between. Sequenced material: PBMCs or a T cell subset sorted from them (not recorded which). V usage is TRBV7-2 and J usage is TRBJ2-7; D assignment may be TRBD1 or TRBD2 (5 bases each). The receptor comes from a young man who had mild COVID-19 (a few samples of this study predate the infection). Cell type and time point are not known. CDR3 nucleotide sequence: TGTGCCAGCAGCTTACGTCGTGGGGGCGAGCAGTACGTC. This encodes CASSLRRGGEQYV.